This section outlines one T cell receptor beta chain sequence together with its context. This clonotype has ten or more counts. No cognate antigen has been identified for it. No base-level quality is on record; no much larger clone is a single base apart. The sample comes from a study of HIV-infected patients and healthy controls (dated by TCRdb to the mid-2010s). In the study overall: The study asked whether deep sequencing of the TCR repertoire from small blood samples of HIV patients could detect immune perturbation and reconstitution. Beyond this particular receptor, the publication reports: Alpha-chain CDR3s from MAIT cells occurred at high frequency in healthy controls but were severely depleted in HIV+ repertoires. HIV-associated CDR3s exhibited a significant reduction in frequency during therapy, whereas CMV-associated CDR3s exhibited no significant change, although the majority increased in frequency. More CDR3s were shared between individuals among healthy controls than among HIV+ patients, as measured by Jaccard index and by the count of highly shared sequences. In the samples, alpha-beta chain pairing was left undetermined. Donor HLA types were not determined in the study. Sequencing depth was restricted by the use of whole blood, which also prevented the dynamics of distinct T-cell subpopulations from being separated. Only sixteen HIV-infected individuals were processed, which the authors considered a major limit on how widely the findings apply. Mean usage differed significantly between HIV-infected patients and controls for eight alpha and eight beta V genes. The study cohorts differed slightly in age and sex profile, but those differences did not account for the observed differences in diversity. HIV-infected repertoires had significantly higher mean Gini indices than controls, possibly reflecting oligoclonality. Size-matched repertoire data did not replicate the apparent post-therapy recovery of the Gini index in HIV-infected patients. Differing numbers of distinct sequences in patients and controls hindered comparison, and size-matching assigned excessive weight to rare events in the HIV-infected data. Roughly threefold more distinct CDR3s and higher Shannon diversity were observed in healthy control repertoires than in untreated HIV+ repertoires.

Whole blood was used without cell fractionation, so all unsorted peripheral T cells were reflected in the repertoire. As controls, around eleven uninfected healthy donors were sampled, and four of those donors gave samples twice, around 3 months apart. A 2.5 ml sample of peripheral blood was drawn into Tempus tubes for RNA extraction. Residual genomic DNA was removed with the TURBO-DNase kit and globin mRNA was depleted with GLOBINclear. Based on the germline V gene, the CDR1 and CDR2 sequences are MDHEN and SYDVKM. At the junction V is shortened by 10 bases and J by 2 bases, with 14 bases in between. The CDR3 measures 14 amino acids from cysteine to phenylalanine. Of the read, only the CDR3 DNA is kept; its 42 bases are in frame from base 1. Using SuperScript III with primers targeting the alpha and beta constant regions, 500 to 550 ng of RNA was reverse transcribed. Alpha and beta chain libraries were generated separately via chain-specific third strand synthesis with multiplexing indices. The protocol used a single primer pair to amplify all rearrangements within a chain, which avoided primer bias, and attached molecular barcodes to each cDNA molecule. T4 RNA Ligase 1 joined purified cDNA to a 5' RACE adapter that carried a random hexamer and the SP2 sequencing primer site. The authors primed second strand synthesis from the SP2 site with Phusion polymerase and used slow temperature ramps to favor optimal annealing. The 12-nucleotide barcode on each molecule comprised two random hexamer sequences, both introduced before amplification and concatenated. An amplification PCR of approximately 25 cycles with P5s and P7 primers came after a short first PCR that had added P5 and P7 adapter elements plus a second index. Libraries received approximately 25 PCR cycles in total, were quantified on a Qubit, sized on a Bioanalyzer, and diluted to around 4 nM. Sequencing of the normalized libraries was done on an Illumina MiSeq using 2 x 250 paired-end kits. Reverse transcription reactions were cleaned up on MinElute columns and eluted into 10 ul Tris-Cl. Adapter ligations ran for roughly 20 hours at 16 degrees C and were afterwards cleaned with AMPure XP beads at a 1:1 ratio. Under the source paper's analysis protocol: A modified Decombinator processed the demultiplexed FASTQ files and output V, J, insert and barcode information. Sequences that shared a barcode but differed from the dominant sequence were discarded as errors, and original cDNA molecules were estimated by counting barcodes clustered at Levenshtein distance 3. The R packages ineq, vegan, igraph and RCytoscape were used for downstream analyses, together with IMGT nomenclature and CDR3 definitions. The authors computed V gene usage over distinct sequences and counted each TCR a single time to avoid skew from clonal expansion. Similarity networks connected unique CDR3 amino acid sequences within a donor whenever two sequences differed by a single Levenshtein edit. The authors compiled published HIV-specific CDR3s (approximately 90 alpha, several hundred beta) and CMV-specific CDR3s (about 13 alpha, 253 beta) and searched for them in the repertoires. It was shown by random subsampling to size-matched repertoires that the decreased diversity of patients was not caused by their lower sequence numbers. TCRdb reworked the public reads: Q25 trimming with fastp, MiXCR clone assembly, productive beta chains retained. CDR3 protein duplicates are merged, each entry listing the most common genes and DNA. TCRdb, not the authors, supplied the V and J calls. The sample data list fewer than 15,000 distinct CDR3 sequences, and about 11% of these were observed just once. The top ten hold around 6% of the sample.

In this chain, TRBV28 is recombined with TRBJ2-2; the D gene cannot be named for sure. The sequencing input was blood. This TCR came from an adult in good health. The sequenced DNA is TGTGCCACCTCAAACCCCCGCAACACCGGGGAGCTGTTTTTT. The translation is CATSNPRNTGELFF.